The 20 T cell receptor beta chains in this list originate from one sample, sequenced in a study of post-analysis software for immune sequencing data. Overall study results and limits: In patients, about five TRBV segments were more frequent than in controls, with TRBV5-6, TRBV5-1 and TRBV20-1 among them.

Their antigen targets remain unknown. The authors incorporated unique molecular identifiers into the TCR beta cDNA libraries. A single record per CDR3 protein comes from TCRdb applying MiXCR to the PCR reads. The table lists 740,000 or so distinct CDR3 sequences, approximately 53% of them singletons, with under 6% in the top ten. Material for sequencing was blood. These receptors all stem from a girl aged 5-17 years with multiple sclerosis.

This rearrangement joins TRBV3-1 to TRBJ2-3, with D perhaps matching TRBD1 (5 bases). Germline-derived CDR1 and CDR2 are LGHDT and YNNKEL (reference sequence). This CDR3 is built from 15 residues. V lost 5 bases to trimming and J lost 1 base, with 13 bases between them. The DNA for the CDR3 is TGTGCCAGCAGCTACTACCTCAGGGGCACAGATACGCAGTATTTT. This translates into CASSYYLRGTDTQYF.

The V call is TRBV12-3 or TRBV12-4, the J call TRBJ2-7, with no clear D. V was cut by 5 bases and J by 4 bases, with 15 bases left in between. The CDR3 loop spans 14 amino acids. CDR3 DNA: TGTGCCAGCAGTCGTAACGGGCCGATTTACGAGCAGTACTTC. Its protein product is CASSRNGPIYEQYF.

Points on this clonotype: A junction end diverges from the germline sequence, so it may reflect a read error. The V gene is TRBV7-7, the J gene TRBJ2-7; 12 bases are shared with TRBD2. CDR3 length equals 17 residues. Per germline, CDR1 SSHAT and CDR2 FNYEAQ (reference sequence). The CDR3 loop reads CASSLASSGRAVGEQYF. Here the CDR3 DNA reads TGTGCTAGCAGCTTAGCTTCTAGCGGGAGGGCCGTCGGTGAGCAGTACTTC. Using reference TRBV7-7 and TRBJ2-7 for the parts outside the CDR3, the full variable domain is GAGVSQSPRYKVTKRGQDVTLRCDPISSHATLYWYQQALGQGPEFLTYFNYEAQPDKSGLPSDRFSAERPEGSISTLTIQRTEQRDSAMYRCASSLASSGRAVGEQYFGPGTRLTVT.

In DNA, the CDR3 is TGTGCCAGCAGGGGGACTAGCGAGGGAAGCACAGATACGCAGTATTTT. Translated, it gives CASRGTSEGSTDTQYF. J is TRBJ2-3 and V is TRBV12-3 or TRBV12-4; TRBD2 aligns across 10 bases. Trimming took 6 bases from V and 0 from J; bases not matched to a gene: 6. CDR3 length equals 16 residues.

V is TRBV20-1 and J is TRBJ2-2; the match to TRBD1 covers 9 bases. Germline V CDR1 and CDR2: DFQATT, SNEGSKA (reference sequence). V trimming: 4 bases; J trimming: 4 bases; junction bases outside the gene matches: 4. The CDR3 consists of 14 residues. The CDR3 nucleotides read TGCAGTGCTATCGGGACAGGGAGCACCGGGGAGCTGTTTTTT. Translated: CSAIGTGSTGELFF.

This chain links TRBV10-3 with TRBJ2-7; the match to TRBD1 covers 7 bases. Germline assignment: CDR1 ENHRY and CDR2 SYGVKD. Germline trimming cut 3 bases from V and 1 base from J; bases unmatched to any gene: 9. CDR3 length: 16 amino acids. The CDR3 loop reads CAISESTGPVSYEQYF. The CDR3 nucleotides read TGTGCCATCAGTGAATCGACAGGGCCCGTTTCCTACGAGCAGTACTTC.

J is TRBJ2-3 and V is TRBV20-1; D may be TRBD2 (6 bases). CDR3 length: 14 amino acids. The V gene lost 6 bases and the J gene lost 1 base, with 14 bases spanning the gap. The germline V gene encodes CDR1 DFQATT and CDR2 SNEGSKA (reference sequence). CDR3 in DNA: TGCAGTGCAAAACTAGCTCTGGGCACAGATACGCAGTATTTT. Residues: CSAKLALGTDTQYF.

Only a few counts were recorded for this clonotype. This chain joins TRBV5-1 and TRBJ2-4, with 11 bases matching TRBD1. The DNA matches TRBJ2-7 better at its end, which makes the J call doubtful. The CDR3 contains 15 residues. CDR1 is SGHRS, CDR2 YFSETQ, per germline. CDR3 sequence: CASSQPGTGGAEQYF. CDR3 nucleotide sequence: TGCGCCAGCAGCCAGCCCGGGACAGGGGGAGCCGAGCAGTACTTC.

The CDR3 nucleotides read TGCAGTGTTCGACAGAAGGGGTGGGAGACCCAGTACTTC. It is translated as CSVRQKGWETQYF. This chain connects TRBV20-1 to TRBJ2-7; tentative D call: TRBD1 (5 bases). The DNA end lines up better with TRBJ2-5; the J call may be wrong. Germline CDR1 DFQATT, CDR2 SNEGSKA (reference sequence). The CDR3 spans 13 residues.

The J gene is TRBJ1-2, the V gene TRBV7-9, with unresolved D. Germline CDR1 is SEHNR and CDR2 is FQNEAQ (reference sequence). This CDR3 spans 11 amino acids. V shed 7 bases and J shed 7 bases, with 10 bases lying between them. The CDR3 loop is CASTAGSGYTF. The CDR3 bases are TGTGCCAGCACCGCCGGGAGTGGCTACACCTTC.

This clonotype appeared a few times. The chain links TRBV20-1 to TRBJ2-5, with 13 bases matching TRBD2. There are 13 residues in the CDR3. With 3 bases clipped from V and 12 bases from J, the junction kept 7 bases outside the gene matches. Germline lookup yields CDR1 DFQATT and CDR2 SNEGSKA (reference sequence). For the CDR3, the DNA is TGCAGTGCTAGGGAGACTAGCGGGAGGAGAAAGTACTTC. It encodes CSARETSGRRKYF.

This clonotype was seen a few times. This chain connects TRBV7-3 to TRBJ2-3, with D perhaps matching TRBD2 (6 bases). The CDR3 is 16 residues long. V lost 3 bases and J 4 bases, leaving 17 bases between the germline ends. CDR1 and CDR2 from the germline V gene are SGHTA and FQGTGA. In DNA form, the CDR3 reads TGTGCCAGCAGCTTCGGGACGCTAGCGAGGGCAGATACGCAGTATTTT. It is translated as CASSFGTLARADTQYF.

V usage is TRBV20-1 and J usage is TRBJ2-3, with TRBD2 matching over 7 bases. The CDR3 loop spans 17 amino acids. Germline-derived CDR1 and CDR2 are DFQATT and SNEGSKA (reference sequence). Trimming took 3 bases from V and 0 from J; bases not matched to a gene: 12. CDR3 protein: CSARALTLAPSTDTQYF. In DNA form, the CDR3 reads TGCAGTGCTAGGGCCCTCACACTAGCGCCTAGCACAGATACGCAGTATTTT.

The chain is built from TRBV27 and TRBJ1-1; D call uncertain. CDR1 MNHEY and CDR2 SMNVEV come from the germline V gene (reference sequence). The V end lost 4 bases, the J end lost 3 bases, and 15 bases lay between the germline ends. The CDR3 is made up of 15 amino acids. CDR3 amino acids: CASSSNEGSDTEAFF. Written as DNA, the CDR3 is TGTGCCAGCAGTTCCAACGAAGGGTCGGACACTGAAGCTTTCTTT.

The rearrangement links TRBV20-1 to TRBJ2-3; TRBD2 agrees at 9 bases. CDR3 length equals 14 residues. V lost 3 bases to trimming and J lost 2 bases; unmatched junction nucleotides: 3. From germline, CDR1 is DFQATT and CDR2 SNEGSKA (reference sequence). CDR3 sequence: CSARGLAPTDTQYF. The CDR3 nucleotides are TGCAGTGCTAGGGGACTAGCTCCCACAGATACGCAGTATTTT.

This chain joins TRBV6-5 and TRBJ2-4; tentatively, D is TRBD1 (6 bases). The last part of the DNA fits TRBJ2-5 better; the J call may be wrong. From germline, CDR1 is MNHEY and CDR2 SVGAGI. This CDR3 has 13 residues. The CDR3 loop reads CAAGRGPQETQYF. The CDR3 DNA follows: TGTGCCGCTGGCAGGGGTCCACAAGAGACCCAGTACTTC.

This rearrangement joins TRBV2 to TRBJ1-1; maybe TRBD1 (6 bases). CDR3 length: 16 amino acids. Germline-derived CDR1 and CDR2 are SNHLY and FYNNEI. The V end was cut by 7 bases, the J end by 4 bases, with 22 bases between. The CDR3 coding sequence is TGTGCCAGCACAGTTTGGGGGCCAGGGAAAACCACTGAAGCTTTCTTT. Translation gives CASTVWGPGKTTEAFF.

The CDR3 DNA follows: TGTGCCAGCAGCTCCTTCTTGGAGGACAGCTCCTACGAGCAGTACTTC. This encodes CASSSFLEDSSYEQYF. The chain is built from TRBV13 and TRBJ2-7, with D perhaps TRBD1 (6 bases). The CDR3 has 16 amino acids. The V gene's germline CDR1 is PRHDT and CDR2 FYEKMQ (reference sequence). Trimming took 4 bases from V and 0 from J, leaving 16 bases between them.

V gene TRBV29-1 combines with J gene TRBJ2-5; a possible D gene is TRBD1 (6 bases). Deletions cut 8 bases from V and 2 bases from J, with 18 bases between. Germline CDR1 and CDR2: SQVTM and ANQGSEA. This CDR3 is 14 amino acids long. This CDR3 is CSSRQAPSQETQYF. The CDR3 coding sequence is TGCAGCAGCCGACAGGCTCCTTCTCAAGAGACCCAGTACTTC.

As DNA, the CDR3 is TGCGCCAGCAGCCAAGGAAGCAGGGGATGGGGCACTGAAGCTTTCTTT. Protein product: CASSQGSRGWGTEAFF. The chain links TRBV4-1 to TRBJ1-1, with D possibly TRBD1 on 6 matching bases. The ends were cut back, 1 base at V and 4 bases at J, with 16 bases in the middle. CDR1 MGHRA and CDR2 YSYEKL come from the germline V gene. The CDR3 totals 16 residues.